The 32 T cell receptor beta chains reported below all come from one sample, sequenced in a study of blood T cell repertoires in COVID-19 (dated by TCRdb to 2018 to 2021). The protocol used for the library was the immunoSEQ multiplex PCR assay. Imported from immuneACCESS, the table was reduced by TCRdb to in-frame sequences with V and J called. These copies leave out some clones; in studies compared against another copy, an unresolved V gene accounts for under half, and the cause of the remainder is not known. The sample table records 200,000 to 250,000 clones; just over 85% of these occur just once. The ten top clones hold around 1.5% of the sample. Input material: peripheral blood. Source of these receptors: a man aged 18 to 35 with active or convalescent COVID-19.

The V call is TRBV7-2, the J call TRBJ2-7; 13 bases map to TRBD2. There are 17 residues in the CDR3. The germline gives CDR1 SGHTA, CDR2 FQGNSA. Trimming cost V 1 base and J 0 bases; bases outside gene matches: 3. The CDR3 loop reads CASSLGGTSGISYEQYF. In DNA form, the CDR3 reads TGTGCCAGCAGCTTAGGGGGGACTAGCGGGATCTCCTACGAGCAGTACTTC.

The chain recombines TRBV18 with TRBJ2-7; 15 bases agree with TRBD2. The V gene's germline CDR1 is KGHSH and CDR2 LQKENI. The CDR3 has 16 amino acids. The ends lost 4 bases at V and 3 bases at J; junction bases unmatched: 4. Written as DNA, the CDR3 is TGTGCCAGCTCACTTAAGGGACTAGCGGGAGGCTACGAGCAGTACTTC. Translated: CASSLKGLAGGYEQYF.

The V call is TRBV27, the J call TRBJ2-7, with D maybe TRBD1 (5 bases). Trimming pared 6 bases from V and 2 bases from J, leaving 17 bases between. The CDR3 spans 15 residues. CDR1 is MNHEY and CDR2 is SMNVEV in the germline V gene (reference sequence). CDR3 sequence: CASRPLGRATYEQYF. The DNA of the CDR3 is TGTGCCAGCAGACCCCTGGGCAGGGCCACCTACGAGCAGTACTTC.

The V call is TRBV29-1, the J call TRBJ1-1, with no clear D. Germline V lookup: CDR1 SQVTM, CDR2 ANQGSEA. Trimming removed 7 bases from V and 3 bases from J, with 9 bases in between. The CDR3 is made up of 11 amino acids. The CDR3 spells CSAAPYTEAFF. The DNA of the CDR3 is TGCAGCGCCGCGCCGTACACTGAAGCTTTCTTT. Supplemented by reference TRBV29-1 and TRBJ1-1, the full variable domain reads SAVISQKPSRDICQRGTSLTIQCQVDSQVTMMFWYRQQPGQSLTLIATANQGSEATYESGFVIDKFPISRPNLTFSTLTVSNMSPEDSSIYLCSAAPYTEAFFGQGTRLTVV.

The chain combines TRBV9 with TRBJ1-2; 7 bases line up with TRBD1. This CDR3 spans 14 amino acids. The trim removed 3 bases at V and 3 bases at J, leaving 5 bases unmatched. Germline lookup yields CDR1 SGDLS and CDR2 YYNGEE. CDR3 region: CASSAQGQHYGYTF. Here the CDR3 DNA reads TGTGCCAGCAGCGCGCAGGGACAGCACTATGGCTACACCTTC.

The chain recombines TRBV21-1 with TRBJ1-1; the table calls TRBD1, which could not be checked here. TRBV21-1 is a pseudogene segment. This CDR3 contains 14 residues. The CDR3 here is CASSLLGLGTEAFF. CDR3 DNA: TGTGCCAGCAGCCTTTTGGGGCTCGGGACTGAAGCTTTCTTT.

The genes are TRBV7-2 and TRBJ2-5; 9 bases align to TRBD2. V was pared by 0 bases and J by 2 bases, with 7 bases of the junction left unmatched. Germline CDR1 reads SGHTA; CDR2 reads FQGNSA. The CDR3 sequence is 17 residues long. CDR3 amino acids: CASSLAGWLAGQETQYF. The CDR3 DNA is TGTGCCAGCAGCTTAGCGGGGTGGCTAGCGGGACAAGAGACCCAGTACTTC.

This chain joins TRBV19 and TRBJ2-7, with D possibly matching TRBD1 (6 bases). This CDR3 has 13 residues. The V end was cut by 3 bases, the J end by 2 bases, with 8 bases between. Germline lookup yields CDR1 LNHDA and CDR2 SQIVND (reference sequence). The CDR3 sequence is CASSMRGTYEQYF. CDR3 nucleotides: TGTGCCAGTAGTATGAGGGGGACCTACGAGCAGTACTTC.

The V and J genes are TRBV5-1 and TRBJ1-3; unclear D gene. V was trimmed by 0 bases and J by 1 base, leaving 8 bases between them. This CDR3 region has 15 residues. CDR1 is SGHRS and CDR2 is YFSETQ in the germline V gene. CDR3 DNA: TGCGCCAGCAGCTTGGGGCAGGCGTCTGGAAACACCATATATTTT. This encodes CASSLGQASGNTIYF.

This chain uses TRBV24-1 with TRBJ2-1; 9 bases match TRBD1. There are 15 residues in the CDR3. Trimming cost V 4 bases and J 8 bases; bases outside gene matches: 8. Per the germline V gene, CDR1 is KGHDR and CDR2 is SFDVKD. The CDR3 sequence: CATSETGTGNDEQFF. The CDR3 region has the DNA TGTGCCACCAGTGAGACCGGGACAGGGAACGATGAGCAGTTCTTC.

The rearrangement uses TRBV5-5 and TRBJ2-7, with 13 positions matching TRBD2. The trim removed 1 base at V and 3 bases at J, leaving 4 bases unmatched. Germline V lookup: CDR1 SGHKS, CDR2 YYEKEE (reference sequence). The CDR3 is 16 residues long. The CDR3 region has the DNA TGTGCCAGCAGCTTGTCTGGGACTAGCGGGATCTACGAGCAGTACTTC. Translating gives CASSLSGTSGIYEQYF.

The chain is built from TRBV4-1 and TRBJ1-4; 8 bases match TRBD1. Germline-derived CDR1 and CDR2 are MGHRA and YSYEKL. This CDR3 has 14 amino acids. V dropped 5 bases and J dropped 5; count of bases not matched to a gene: 4. The CDR3 DNA sequence: TGCGCCAGCAGCGCGCCAGGGGGCAATGAAAAACTGTTTTTT. Protein product: CASSAPGGNEKLFF.

This chain connects TRBV30 to TRBJ2-3; perhaps TRBD2 as D (6 bases). Per the germline V gene, CDR1 is GTSNPN and CDR2 is SVGIG (reference sequence). V gave up 2 bases and J gave up 3 bases, with 12 bases separating them. There are 14 residues in the CDR3. The DNA of the CDR3 is TGTGCCTGGAGTCGCGGGGCAGGGACAGATACGCAGTATTTT. It translates to CAWSRGAGTDTQYF.

The chain employs TRBV4-2 and TRBJ1-2; 7 bases are shared with TRBD1. Germline V gives CDR1 LGHNA, CDR2 YNFKEQ. The CDR3 is made up of 13 amino acids. V lost 7 bases to trimming and J lost 4 bases; unmatched junction nucleotides: 6. CDR3 amino acids: CASKGTDSYGYTF. In DNA form, the CDR3 reads TGTGCCAGCAAGGGGACAGACAGCTATGGCTACACCTTC.

The chain has TRBV7-8 and TRBJ2-1; possibly TRBD2 for D (5 bases). The CDR3 length is 15 residues. Germline CDR1 and CDR2: SGHVS and FQNEAQ. V shed 7 bases and J shed 6 bases, with 19 bases lying between them. The CDR3 is CASTPGTRATNEQFF. For the CDR3, the DNA is TGTGCCAGCACCCCGGGTACTAGGGCCACCAATGAGCAGTTCTTC. Full variable domain (missing parts from reference TRBV7-8 and TRBJ2-1): GAGVSQSPRYKVAKRGQDVALRCDPISGHVSLFWYQQALGQGPEFLTYFQNEAQLDKSGLPSDRFFAERPEGSVSTLKIQRTQQEDSAVYLCASTPGTRATNEQFFGPGTRLTVL.

This chain uses TRBV30 with TRBJ1-4; D remains unclear. In germline, CDR1 is GTSNPN, CDR2 SVGIG (reference sequence). The CDR3 has 14 amino acids. Trimming left V 0 bases short and J 7 bases short, with 12 bases between. CDR3 sequence reads: CAWSVSTNSEKLFF. The DNA of the CDR3 is TGTGCCTGGAGTGTTTCCACAAACAGTGAAAAACTGTTTTTT.

V usage is TRBV7-8 and J usage is TRBJ1-1; the D gene is possibly TRBD1 (5 bases). The V and J ends lost 1 base and 1 base respectively, with 13 bases between them. In germline, CDR1 is SGHVS, CDR2 FQNEAQ. CDR3 length: 16 amino acids. Here the CDR3 DNA reads TGTGCCAGCAGCTTAGAGGTGGGGGGATCGAACACTGAAGCTTTCTTT. This codes for CASSLEVGGSNTEAFF.

The gene calls are TRBV6-5 and TRBJ2-3, with a tentative D call TRBD2 (6 bases). V was clipped by 6 bases and J by 3 bases, with 10 bases between them. The CDR3 runs to 13 residues. The germline CDR1 and CDR2 sequences are MNHEY and SVGAGI. The CDR3 is CASSSGGTDTQYF. The CDR3 DNA sequence: TGTGCCAGCAGCAGTGGGGGGACAGATACGCAGTATTTT.

The V and J genes are TRBV28 and TRBJ1-2; D perhaps matches TRBD1 (5 bases). The CDR3 spans 14 residues. V lost 5 bases, J lost 2 bases, and 12 bases lay in between. Germline CDR1 and CDR2: MDHEN and SYDVKM. The CDR3 here is CASSRPGLNYGYTF. The CDR3 DNA sequence: TGTGCCAGCAGTCGGCCAGGGTTGAACTATGGCTACACCTTC.

V is TRBV27 and J is TRBJ1-3, with D uncertain. Trimming stripped 6 bases from V and 4 bases from J, with 13 bases between. The CDR3 has 14 amino acids. CDR1 is MNHEY and CDR2 is SMNVEV in the germline V gene (reference sequence). The DNA of the CDR3 is TGTGCCAGCAGCTTCCAGGCCGCGGGAAACACCATATATTTT. Its translation: CASSFQAAGNTIYF.

The chain joins TRBV19 to TRBJ1-5; the D gene is possibly TRBD1 (5 bases). In germline, CDR1 is LNHDA, CDR2 SQIVND (reference sequence). V was trimmed by 10 bases and J by 4 bases, leaving 17 bases between them. This CDR3 has 14 amino acids. CDR3 in DNA: TGTGCCACCAGCCCTGGGGCCGCAAATCAGCCCCAGCATTTT. It translates to CATSPGAANQPQHF.

The chain is built from TRBV7-9 and TRBJ1-6; perhaps TRBD1 as D (6 bases). The CDR3 extends over 14 amino acids. Germline V gene data show CDR1 as SEHNR and CDR2 as FQNEAQ (reference sequence). Trimming cost V 4 bases and J 7 bases, with 11 bases left between them. CDR3 residues: CASSWGPKNSPLHF. The CDR3 region has the DNA TGTGCCAGCAGCTGGGGGCCTAAGAATTCACCCCTCCACTTT.

This sequence joins TRBV6-1 and TRBJ2-7; TRBD1 matches 7 bases. From germline, CDR1 is MNHNS and CDR2 SASEGT. V lost 2 bases to trimming and J lost 7 bases; unmatched junction nucleotides: 11. This CDR3 region has 15 residues. In DNA, the CDR3 is TGTGCCAGCAGTGAAAGGCCAGGGGCGACAGGGGAGCAGTACTTC. Amino acids: CASSERPGATGEQYF.

The chain couples TRBV25-1 to TRBJ2-3, with 9 bases matching TRBD2. The CDR3 covers 16 residues. Germline CDR1 reads MGHDK; CDR2 reads SYGVNS. Losses at the gene ends were 4 bases for V and 1 base for J; bases not matched to a gene: 6. CDR3 bases: TGTGCCAGCAGTGCTTTTTTAGCGGGGGGCACAGATACGCAGTATTTT. Translation gives CASSAFLAGGTDTQYF.

CDR3 residues: CSVDTGGNYEQYF. DNA of the CDR3: TGCAGCGTTGATACAGGGGGAAACTACGAGCAGTACTTC. V usage is TRBV29-1 and J usage is TRBJ2-7; TRBD1 agrees at 8 bases. Germline V gene data show CDR1 as SQVTM and CDR2 as ANQGSEA. Trimming cost V 3 bases and J 3 bases; bases outside gene matches: 4. This CDR3 comprises 13 residues.

This clone was counted a single time. V usage is TRBV7-9 and J usage is TRBJ1-4; D possibly corresponds to TRBD1 (5 bases). The germline V gene has CDR1 SEHNR and CDR2 FQNEAQ (reference sequence). V was cut by 2 bases and J by 8 bases, with 12 bases left in between. CDR3 length: 14 amino acids. The CDR3 nucleotides read TGTGCCAGCAGCTTACCAGGGTTGGGAGAAAAACTGTTTTTT. Its protein product is CASSLPGLGEKLFF.

In DNA, the CDR3 is TGTGCCAGCAGCCTGTATCGGTCGGGAGGGTCCTACGAGCAGTACTTC. Amino acid sequence: CASSLYRSGGSYEQYF. This chain uses TRBV4-2 with TRBJ2-7, with TRBD2 matching 8 bases. Germline CDR1 is LGHNA and CDR2 is YNFKEQ. This CDR3 has 16 amino acids. The V segment lost 4 bases and the J segment 1 base; nucleotides outside the gene matches: 9.

The chain combines TRBV5-4 with TRBJ1-2; 7 nucleotides match TRBD1. The CDR3 covers 13 residues. Germline lookup yields CDR1 SGHNT and CDR2 YYREEE (reference sequence). V trimming: 4 bases; J trimming: 4 bases; junction bases outside the gene matches: 4. DNA of the CDR3: TGTGCCAGCAGCGGAGGGACAGTCTATGGCTACACCTTC. This encodes CASSGGTVYGYTF.

This rearrangement joins TRBV19 to TRBJ2-1; D not certain. Trimming stripped 1 base from V and 7 bases from J, with 11 bases between. CDR3 length: 14 residues. Germline V gene data show CDR1 as LNHDA and CDR2 as SQIVND (reference sequence). CDR3 region: CASSIVGSFNEQFF. The CDR3 DNA reads as TGTGCCAGTAGTATAGTGGGTAGCTTTAATGAGCAGTTCTTC. The complete variable domain, with remaining parts taken from reference TRBV19 and TRBJ2-1, reads DGGITQSPKYLFRKEGQNVTLSCEQNLNHDAMYWYRQDPGQGLRLIYYSQIVNDFQKGDIAEGYSVSREKKESFPLTVTSAQKNPTAFYLCASSIVGSFNEQFFGPGTRLTVL.

The V call is TRBV3-1 (or the pseudogene TRBV3-2), the J call TRBJ1-2, with 7 bases matching TRBD1. V was clipped by 4 bases and J by 3 bases; unmatched bases: 2. Germline values: CDR1 LGHDT, CDR2 YNNKEL (reference sequence). The CDR3 totals 13 residues. The CDR3 sequence: CASSLQGDYGYTF. The CDR3 coding sequence is TGTGCCAGCAGCCTGCAGGGGGACTATGGCTACACCTTC.

This chain uses TRBV2 with TRBJ1-5, with TRBD1 matching over 9 bases. The CDR3 is 15 amino acids. V was pared by 6 bases and J by 7 bases, with 10 bases of the junction left unmatched. Germline loops: CDR1 SNHLY, CDR2 FYNNEI. The CDR3 DNA is TGTGCCAGCAGCGGAGGGACAGGGAAGATCCAGCCCCAGCATTTT. It is translated as CASSGGTGKIQPQHF.

The chain joins TRBV6-5 to TRBJ2-5, with a tentative D call TRBD1 (6 bases). The CDR3 is made up of 15 amino acids. Germline V lookup: CDR1 MNHEY, CDR2 SVGAGI. Trimming cost V 7 bases and J 2 bases, with 17 bases left between them. The DNA for the CDR3 is TGTGCCAGCACCCAAGCAGGGGCGGCTCAAGAGACCCAGTACTTC. Translating gives CASTQAGAAQETQYF.